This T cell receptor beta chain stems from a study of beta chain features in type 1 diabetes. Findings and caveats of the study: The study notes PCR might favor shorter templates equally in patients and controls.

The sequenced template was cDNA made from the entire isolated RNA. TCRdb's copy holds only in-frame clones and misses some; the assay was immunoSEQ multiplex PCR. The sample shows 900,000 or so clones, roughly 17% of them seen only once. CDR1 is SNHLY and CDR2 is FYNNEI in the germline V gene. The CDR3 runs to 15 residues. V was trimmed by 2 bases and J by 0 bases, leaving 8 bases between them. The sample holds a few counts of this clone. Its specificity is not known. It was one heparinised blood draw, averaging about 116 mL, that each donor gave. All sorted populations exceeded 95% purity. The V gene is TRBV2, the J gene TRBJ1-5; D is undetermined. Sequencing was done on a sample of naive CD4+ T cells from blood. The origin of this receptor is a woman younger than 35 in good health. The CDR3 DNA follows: TGTGCCAGCAGTGAACTTCCGATTAGCAATCAGCCCCAGCATTTT. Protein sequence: CASSELPISNQPQHF.